Below are 32 T cell receptor beta chains sequenced from a single sample in a study of identical twins. In TCRdb, the 5' RACE reads were re-called with MiXCR into one record per CDR3 protein. The table shows about 1.7 million distinct CDR3 sequences, with under 35% occurring only once. Sequenced sample: cord blood. The receptors derive from a newborn girl in good health.

CDR3 amino acids: CSAGNFRDRGIQYF. CDR3 sequence (DNA): TGCAGTGCTGGCAATTTCCGGGACAGGGGCATTCAGTACTTC. The chain combines TRBV20-1 with TRBJ2-4, with 10 bases that match TRBD1. The germline V gene encodes CDR1 DFQATT and CDR2 SNEGSKA (reference sequence). After removal of 5 bases from V and 9 bases from J, the junction contained 10 bases not matched to a gene. The CDR3 is 14 residues long.

V gene TRBV28 combines with J gene TRBJ1-5, with 7 bases aligning to TRBD1. The CDR3 consists of 13 residues. V gave up 8 bases and J gave up 3 bases; unmatched junction bases: 4. Germline V CDR1 and CDR2: MDHEN, SYDVKM. In nucleotides, the CDR3 is TGTGCCAGCGTACAGGGGAACAATCAGCCCCAGCATTTT. It yields the protein CASVQGNNQPQHF.

The V and J genes are TRBV7-9 and TRBJ2-3; the match to TRBD2 covers 9 bases. CDR1 SEHNR and CDR2 FQNEAQ come from the germline V gene (reference sequence). CDR3 size: 17 residues. The junction had 13 bases not matched to a gene; V was cut back by 3 bases and J by 6 bases. As DNA, the CDR3 is TGTGCCAGCAGCTTGCTCTCGCGGGGGGGCCTTAGGGATACGCAGTATTTT. Its protein product is CASSLLSRGGLRDTQYF.

This chain uses TRBV2 with TRBJ2-4, with D possibly TRBD1 on 6 matching bases. Judging by the DNA end, TRBJ2-7 fits better; the J call may be wrong. Germline V lookup: CDR1 SNHLY, CDR2 FYNNEI. CDR3 length equals 12 residues. The CDR3 loop reads CASHREGYEQYF. The CDR3, as DNA: TGTGCCAGCCACAGGGAAGGCTACGAGCAGTACTTC.

This clonotype was observed a few times. The CDR3 sequence: CASSLARQSNYGYTF. The DNA for the CDR3 is TGTGCCAGCAGCTTAGCCCGACAGTCTAACTATGGCTACACCTTC. The chain carries TRBV7-2 and TRBJ1-2, with TRBD1 as a possible D gene (5 bases). This CDR3 contains 15 residues. V lost 0 bases and J lost 0, with 8 bases in between. Germline V gene data show CDR1 as SGHTA and CDR2 as FQGNSA.

This clonotype was observed a few times. The chain is built from TRBV20-1 and TRBJ1-5, with D hard to call. Germline assignment: CDR1 DFQATT and CDR2 SNEGSKA (reference sequence). The V and J ends lost 2 bases and 1 base respectively, with 15 bases between them. The length of the CDR3 is 16 residues. The CDR3 nucleotides are TGCAGTGCTAGAAATCGGGGTGGGGAGAGCAATCAGCCCCAGCATTTT. Protein product: CSARNRGGESNQPQHF.

This chain uses TRBV27 with TRBJ1-6; maybe TRBD1 (5 bases). V was pared by 5 bases and J by 7 bases, with 6 bases between. There are 12 residues in the CDR3. The germline V gene has CDR1 MNHEY and CDR2 SMNVEV (reference sequence). CDR3: CASSGDNSPLHF. CDR3 sequence (DNA): TGTGCCAGCAGTGGGGACAATTCACCCCTCCACTTT.

This clonotype has only a few counts. The chain recombines TRBV29-1 with TRBJ2-3; tentative D call: TRBD2 (6 bases). From germline, CDR1 is SQVTM and CDR2 ANQGSEA. The CDR3 is made up of 13 amino acids. V was shortened by 7 bases and J by 1 base, with 12 bases between the two germline ends. The CDR3 sequence: CSGTSLRTDTQYF. CDR3 in DNA: TGCAGCGGTACTAGCCTCCGCACAGATACGCAGTATTTT.

Details on this clonotype: At one of its ends the junction is not consistent with the germline gene, which may arise from a read error. DNA of the CDR3: TGTGCCAGCAGTTGGCAGGGGGCGAACGCTGAAGCTTTCTTT. Protein sequence: CASSWQGANAEAFF. The rearrangement uses TRBV27 and TRBJ1-1, with 8 bases that match TRBD1. This CDR3 spans 14 amino acids. Germline-derived CDR1 and CDR2 are MNHEY and SMNVEV (reference sequence).

A few counts support this clonotype. Its ends do not fully match the called genes, so a read error is possible. The V and J genes are TRBV5-1 and TRBJ2-1, with D maybe TRBD2 (6 bases). CDR3 length equals 14 residues. Germline loops: CDR1 SGHRS, CDR2 YFSETQ. CDR3: CASGRDSSYDEQFF. In nucleotides, the CDR3 is TGCGCCAGCGGGCGGGATAGCTCCTACGATGAGCAGTTCTTC.

The V call is TRBV29-1, the J call TRBJ1-5; 9 bases fit TRBD1. The CDR3 is 15 amino acids. J was trimmed by 5 bases and V by 3 bases; bases with no gene match: 8. Germline CDR1 is SQVTM and CDR2 is ANQGSEA. The CDR3 sequence is CSVERRDRAHQPQHF. CDR3 nucleotide sequence: TGCAGCGTTGAGCGTAGGGACAGGGCCCATCAGCCCCAGCATTTT.

The CDR3 DNA sequence: TGTGCCAGCAGCTTAGGGGCCTCAGCCTCAGATACGCAGTATTTT. This encodes CASSLGASASDTQYF. This sequence joins TRBV7-2 and TRBJ2-3, with D unclear. With 1 base removed from V and 4 bases from J, the gap between germline ends came to 12 bases. Germline V lookup: CDR1 SGHTA, CDR2 FQGNSA. This CDR3 has 15 residues. Full variable domain (rest looked up from reference TRBV7-2 and TRBJ2-3): GAGVSQSPSNKVTEKGKDVELRCDPISGHTALYWYRQSLGQGLEFLIYFQGNSAPDKSGLPSDRFSAERTGGSVSTLTIQRTQQEDSAVYLCASSLGASASDTQYFGPGTRLTVL.

The chain combines TRBV4-2 with TRBJ2-5, with D unresolved. CDR1 is LGHNA, CDR2 YNFKEQ, per germline. The germline V and J ends were trimmed by 1 base and 5 bases, with 8 bases remaining between them. This CDR3 has 13 residues. The CDR3 here is CASSQVTLETQYF. Written as DNA, the CDR3 is TGTGCCAGCAGCCAAGTGACATTGGAGACCCAGTACTTC.

The chain has TRBV7-9 and TRBJ1-6; D is ambiguous. Germline V gene lookup returns CDR1 SEHNR and CDR2 FQNEAQ (reference sequence). Trimming shortened V by 1 base and J by 10 bases, and 8 bases separated the two germline ends. This CDR3 contains 13 residues. CDR3 bases: TGTGCCAGCAGCTTAGTAACAGAATCACCCCTCCACTTT. It codes for CASSLVTESPLHF.

The chain is built from TRBV2 and TRBJ2-1; 10 positions agree with TRBD2. Looked up from germline, CDR1 is SNHLY and CDR2 is FYNNEI. CDR3 length: 15 residues. Trimming cost V 6 bases and J 3 bases; bases outside gene matches: 5. Here the CDR3 reads CASRPSGSHYNEQFF. For the CDR3, the DNA is TGTGCCAGCAGACCTAGCGGGAGTCACTACAATGAGCAGTTCTTC.

The chain recombines TRBV20-1 with TRBJ2-5; D perhaps matches TRBD2 (6 bases). Trimming removed 4 bases at V and 5 bases at J, with 20 bases between. This CDR3 is 15 amino acids long. The germline V gene encodes CDR1 DFQATT and CDR2 SNEGSKA (reference sequence). The CDR3 nucleotides are TGCAGTGCTAAAATCGGGAGTGCGTATTGGGAGACCCAGTACTTC. It is translated as CSAKIGSAYWETQYF.

The rearrangement uses TRBV20-1 and TRBJ1-2; no clear D. The germline gives CDR1 DFQATT, CDR2 SNEGSKA (reference sequence). Trimming cost V 5 bases and J 0 bases, with 13 bases left between them. The CDR3 is 14 residues long. The CDR3 nucleotides read TGCAGTGCTCCATCCGGTGGGACTAACTATGGCTACACCTTC. This translates into CSAPSGGTNYGYTF.

The gene calls are TRBV9 and TRBJ2-1; TRBD2 matches at 8 bases. V dropped 2 bases and J dropped 7; count of bases not matched to a gene: 14. The CDR3 runs to 17 residues. CDR1 and CDR2 from the germline V gene are SGDLS and YYNGEE. The CDR3 loop is CASSVNLGGTRRNEQFF. The CDR3 DNA reads TGTGCCAGCAGCGTCAATCTAGGAGGGACTAGGAGGAATGAGCAGTTCTTC.

The V gene is TRBV5-1, the J gene TRBJ1-6; no clear D. CDR1 is SGHRS, CDR2 YFSETQ, per germline. Trimming cost V 2 bases and J 6 bases, with 9 bases left between them. The CDR3 is 14 residues long. This CDR3 reads CASSLATANSPLHF. CDR3 DNA: TGCGCCAGCAGCTTAGCGACGGCTAATTCACCCCTCCACTTT.

V usage is TRBV7-2 and J usage is TRBJ1-4; D gene uncertain. The CDR3 totals 12 residues. The V and J ends lost 2 bases and 10 bases respectively, with 8 bases between them. Germline values: CDR1 SGHTA, CDR2 FQGNSA. CDR3 DNA: TGTGCCAGCAGCTTAAACGGGAGAAAACTGTTTTTT. It is translated as CASSLNGRKLFF.

The sample holds a few counts of this clonotype. This rearrangement joins TRBV6-6 to TRBJ2-7; possible D gene TRBD2, 5 bases. V was clipped by 5 bases and J by 4 bases, with 12 bases between them. Germline V gene data show CDR1 as MNHNY and CDR2 as SVGAGI (reference sequence). The CDR3 loop spans 13 amino acids. CDR3 DNA sequence: TGTGCCAGCAGTACTCATACTAGGTACGAGCAGTACTTC. Translation gives CASSTHTRYEQYF.

To note about this clonotype: This may be a read error, as it is one base from a much larger clone. The genes are TRBV10-3 and TRBJ1-2; 8 positions match TRBD1. The CDR3 spans 13 residues. CDR1 is ENHRY and CDR2 is SYGVKD in the germline V gene. Trimming cost V 7 bases and J 3 bases; bases outside gene matches: 4. CDR3 bases: TGTGCCATCAATGCACAGGGGGACTATGGCTACACCTTC. Translated: CAINAQGDYGYTF.

The chain carries TRBV29-1 and TRBJ2-3; D unresolved. V lost 3 bases and J lost 0, with 7 bases in between. The CDR3 covers 13 residues. Germline CDR1 is SQVTM and CDR2 is ANQGSEA. The CDR3 coding sequence is TGCAGCGTTGAGTGGACCAGCACAGATACGCAGTATTTT. Amino acid sequence: CSVEWTSTDTQYF.

The rearrangement uses TRBV5-1 and TRBJ1-1, with D perhaps TRBD1 (5 bases). The V gene's germline CDR1 is SGHRS and CDR2 YFSETQ. The V gene lost 0 bases and the J gene lost 2 bases, with 14 bases spanning the gap. The CDR3 sequence is 16 residues long. The CDR3 DNA reads as TGCGCCAGCAGCTTGGATCGTCGGGGGAAAAACACTGAAGCTTTCTTT. Amino acid sequence: CASSLDRRGKNTEAFF.

This chain connects TRBV25-1 to TRBJ2-3, with 7 bases aligning to TRBD1. The ends lost 6 bases at V and 2 bases at J; junction bases unmatched: 8. CDR3 length equals 15 residues. Germline values: CDR1 MGHDK, CDR2 SYGVNS. The DNA for the CDR3 is TGTGCCAGCAGACCAACAGGGGCCCCCACAGATACGCAGTATTTT. It codes for CASRPTGAPTDTQYF.

The chain carries TRBV5-1 and TRBJ1-5, with D maybe TRBD1 (6 bases). The CDR3 loop spans 14 amino acids. In germline, CDR1 is SGHRS, CDR2 YFSETQ. V was cut by 1 base and J by 5 bases, with 10 bases left in between. The CDR3 reads CASSLSHRDQPQHF. The CDR3 DNA is TGCGCCAGCAGCTTGTCTCACAGGGATCAGCCCCAGCATTTT. Full variable domain (rest looked up from reference TRBV5-1 and TRBJ1-5): KAGVTQTPRYLIKTRGQQVTLSCSPISGHRSVSWYQQTPGQGLQFLFEYFSETQRNKGNFPGRFSGRQFSNSRSEMNVSTLELGDSALYLCASSLSHRDQPQHFGDGTRLSIL.

J is TRBJ2-1 and V is TRBV3-1; 11 bases fit TRBD2. The germline gives CDR1 LGHDT, CDR2 YNNKEL (reference sequence). The CDR3 extends over 15 amino acids. After removal of 3 bases from V and 8 bases from J, the junction contained 6 bases not matched to a gene. CDR3 DNA: TGTGCCAGCAGCCAGAGACTAGCGGGGAGGGATGAGCAGTTCTTC. As protein: CASSQRLAGRDEQFF.

This clonotype was seen a handful of times. The rearrangement uses TRBV4-2 and TRBJ2-1; perhaps D is TRBD1 or TRBD2 (5 bases each). Germline V gene data show CDR1 as LGHNA and CDR2 as YNFKEQ. The V and J ends lost 1 base and 5 bases respectively, with 12 bases between them. The CDR3 has 15 residues. CDR3 DNA sequence: TGTGCCAGCAGCCAAGCGGGGCCCAATAACAATGAGCAGTTCTTC. Protein sequence: CASSQAGPNNNEQFF.

In its sample, this clonotype was seen a few times. The V and J genes are TRBV6-5 and TRBJ2-1, with a weak D call TRBD2 (6 bases). The DNA matches TRBJ2-7 better at its end, which makes the J call doubtful. Germline V CDR1 and CDR2: MNHEY, SVGAGI. This CDR3 has 14 amino acids. CDR3: CASSLGLHYNEQYF. DNA for the CDR3: TGTGCCAGCAGTCTTGGACTACACTACAATGAGCAGTACTTC.

This chain uses TRBV20-1 with TRBJ1-5; 7 positions agree with TRBD1. In germline, CDR1 is DFQATT, CDR2 SNEGSKA (reference sequence). This CDR3 is 17 amino acids long. V lost 5 bases, J lost 2 bases, and 15 bases stayed unmatched. The CDR3 region has the DNA TGCAGTGCTCGCAGCGATGACAGGGCAGGAGGCAATCAGCCCCAGCATTTT. This encodes CSARSDDRAGGNQPQHF.

The chain recombines TRBV12-3 or TRBV12-4 with TRBJ1-1; no firm D call. The CDR3 consists of 15 residues. V was pared by 3 bases and J by 7 bases, with 18 bases between. The CDR3 protein is CASSFAGVDGLEAFF. CDR3 sequence (DNA): TGTGCCAGCAGTTTTGCGGGTGTGGACGGTCTTGAAGCTTTCTTT.

This clonotype was seen more than once but under ten times. The chain carries TRBV12-3 or TRBV12-4 and TRBJ2-4; D gene ambiguous. V gave up 3 bases and J gave up 14 bases, with 11 bases separating them. The CDR3 covers 11 residues. In DNA form, the CDR3 reads TGTGCCAGCAGTTTGGGGATTGTAGAGTACTTC. Encoded protein: CASSLGIVEYF.